Each of the 2 T cell receptor beta chains below was sequenced from the same sample in a study of blood T cell repertoires in COVID-19. Using immunoSEQ multiplex PCR, the repertoire was profiled, and TCRdb retains in-frame clones only, with some absent. The profile shows more than 200,000 clones, around 81% of them singletons. Source material: peripheral blood. All receptors come from a man aged 50-59 years with active or convalescent COVID-19.

The rearrangement joins TRBV9 to TRBJ1-1; TRBD1 is a possible D gene (6 bases). Trimming took 4 bases from V and 3 from J, leaving 19 bases between them. The CDR3 contains 16 residues. Germline values: CDR1 SGDLS, CDR2 YYNGEE. The CDR3 region is CASSPHGGGRDTEAFF. Written as DNA, the CDR3 is TGTGCCAGCAGCCCCCACGGGGGGGGGCGGGACACTGAAGCTTTCTTT. Full variable domain (remainder filled in from reference TRBV9 and TRBJ1-1): DSGVTQTPKHLITATGQRVTLRCSPRSGDLSVYWYQQSLDQGLQFLIQYYNGEERAKGNILERFSAQQFPDLHSELNLSSLELGDSALYFCASSPHGGGRDTEAFFGQGTRLTVV.

The genes are TRBV6-5 and TRBJ1-1; D is uncertain. This CDR3 is built from 13 residues. The V and J ends lost 10 bases and 0 bases respectively, with 12 bases between them. CDR1 MNHEY and CDR2 SVGAGI come from the germline V gene. The DNA of the CDR3 is TGTGCCATTAGCAGTCCCCTGAACACTGAAGCTTTCTTT. As protein: CAISSPLNTEAFF.